This entry features one T cell receptor (beta chain) sequence. Its cognate antigen is unknown. This sample was included in a study of CD8 T cells in ankylosing spondylitis. Study conclusions and caveats: Several highly homologous variants made up a TCR beta motif that seemed to typify ankylosing spondylitis blood.

The CDR3 is 14 residues long. V dropped 3 bases and J dropped 8 bases, with 14 bases sitting between them. CDR1 SGHAT and CDR2 FQNNGV come from the germline V gene. TCRdb used MiXCR to reprocess the 5' RACE reads, holding one entry per CDR3 protein. The profile shows over 600,000 distinct CDR3 sequences, roughly 19% of them singletons. V and J are TRBV11-2 and TRBJ2-1, with D tentatively TRBD1 or TRBD2 (5 bases each). The sample comprised blood, either unsorted or a sorted T cell fraction (not recorded which). This TCR was sampled from a male donor with ankylosing spondylitis. The CDR3 reads CASSLGESGDEQFF. CDR3 DNA: TGTGCCAGCAGCTTGGGGGAGAGCGGCGATGAGCAGTTCTTC. The variable domain in full, completed from reference TRBV11-2 and TRBJ2-1, reads EAGVAQSPRYKIIEKRQSVAFWCNPISGHATLYWYQQILGQGPKLLIQFQNNGVVDDSQLPKDRFSAERLKGVDSTLKIQPAKLEDSAVYLCASSLGESGDEQFFGPGTRLTVL.